This T cell receptor beta chain was sequenced during a study of blood T cell repertoires in COVID-19 (dated by TCRdb to the early 2020s). Some background on the complete study: The collaborator samples originated in the United States, Italy and Spain and spanned the acute and convalescent phases of COVID-19. The samples were drawn from the first 160 participants of the ongoing ImmuneRACE study and from about 1,200 subjects provided by 6 global collaborators. Subjects who had been exposed to COVID-19, were actively infected with it, or had recovered from it provided the deeply sampled blood TCRbeta repertoires that made up the dataset. Where available, HLA class I and class II types were obtained from metadata supplied by the sample provider rather than from assay-based typing. The sample metadata nearly always contained a de-identified subject ID, COVID-19 status, age in years and sex. The prospective study material was composed of cDNA or gDNA derived from T cells, B-cell-depleted T cells, or PBMCs. The repertoires were released in a freely available public database intended as a resource for research on the immune response to SARS-CoV-2.

The immunoSEQ Assay, a bias-controlled multiplex PCR, was used to amplify TCRbeta CDR3 regions from genomic DNA. For the original study's pipeline: Within the assay, amplification of reference gene primers was used to estimate how many nucleated cells each sample contained. Sequence reads were collapsed and filtered to measure the absolute abundance of every unique TCRbeta CDR3 rearrangement. For each sample, productive Simpson clonality was calculated by taking the square root of Simpson's diversity index across productive rearrangements. As stored in TCRdb, this immuneACCESS dataset retains in-frame rearrangements with V and J assigned. A fraction of the clones does not appear; measured against another copy, unresolved V genes explain less than half of the discrepancy, and the remainder lacks a known reason. Clone size and the V and J calls come from that table; the DNA yielded D and trimming. For this sample the table gives around 250,000 clones, of which roughly 85% were detected only once. Of the sample, 1.5% to 2% falls within the top ten clones.

This clone was observed a single time. Its binding antigen is unknown. Base quality data are lacking; no much larger clone is found one base away. Participants in the prospective study were enrolled through a virtual design, were aged roughly 18 to 100 years, and lived in 24 United States geographic areas. To assign participants to cohorts, the prospective study relied on clinical history that participants themselves reported in a screening survey and a study questionnaire. ImmuneRACE Cohort 3 recovered participants were defined by two consecutive negative NP/OP PCR tests, healthcare professional clearance, or symptom resolution. Each participant in the prospective study had whole blood, serum and a nasopharyngeal or oropharyngeal swab collected by mobile phlebotomists. Prospective study participants could optionally give additional blood draws and questionnaires over a roughly 2-month period. Before DNA extraction, blood samples from the prospective study were shipped at room temperature or frozen.

Study-wide findings and limitations: The amount of clinical and demographic metadata varied by source and participant and was provided uncurated.

Counted from cysteine to phenylalanine, this CDR3 has 15 amino acids. Only the CDR3 part of the read is kept: 45 bases, read in frame from the first base. V is reduced by 5 bases and J by 2 bases, leaving a spacing of 13 bases between them. Taken from the germline V gene (reference sequence), the CDR1 and CDR2 loops are SEHNR and FQNEAQ. The specimen sequenced was PBMCs or T cells enriched from blood (not recorded which). The receptor comes from a woman aged 45-60 years who had recovered from COVID-19. This chain joins TRBV7-9 to TRBJ1-5; possibly the D gene is TRBD1, per 6 matching bases. The CDR3 sequence is CASSPQGRGNQPQHF. In nucleotides, the sequence is TGTGCCAGCAGCCCACAGGGAAGGGGCAATCAGCCCCAGCATTTT.